This TCR beta chain stems from a study of OX40 agonist ivuxolimab in advanced cancers. Study-level findings and limits: At doses 0.1 to 3.0 mg/kg, CD4+ and CD8+ clones expanded.

For this clone: Its specificity is not known.

The CDR3 runs 15 residues. The ends lost 5 bases at V and 5 bases at J; junction bases unmatched: 9. The germline CDR1 and CDR2 sequences are SEHNR and FQNEAQ (reference sequence). TCRdb's copy holds only in-frame clones and misses some; the assay was immunoSEQ multiplex PCR. Among about 32,000 clones, 75% to 95% were seen once, and the ten largest hold over 4%. The starting material was CD4+ or CD8+ T cells sorted from blood, obtained in a trial of the OX40 agonist ivuxolimab. This chain uses TRBV7-9 with TRBJ2-1, with 7 bases aligning to TRBD1. This clonotype originated in an adult with an advanced solid tumor such as melanoma, head and neck, liver or kidney cancer. The CDR3: CASSARGRKDNEQFF. Here the CDR3 DNA reads TGTGCCAGCAGCGCTAGGGGGCGCAAGGACAATGAGCAGTTCTTC.